This TCR beta chain appears in the sequencing data of a study of neurological immune-mediated disorders (dated by TCRdb to between 2019 and 2020). Concerning the study at large: Peripheral blood TCR-beta repertoires from patients with HTLV-I-associated myelopathy (HAM/TSP), patients with multiple sclerosis, and healthy controls were compared in the study using UMI-based sequencing. Longitudinal samples, technical triplicates and paired sorted CD4+ and CD8+ T-cell subsets, alongside PBMC samples, were included among the approximately 110 TCR-beta libraries. Each longitudinal HAM/TSP and healthy donor was sampled at 3 time-points spaced at 3-40 month intervals. The cohort was made up of 68 subjects, consisting of about 14 HAM/TSP patients, 34 multiple sclerosis patients and roughly 20 healthy controls. Summary of the overall study and its limitations: TCR clonal expansion was highest in HAM/TSP patients and lowest in MS patients, with MS patients falling below even healthy controls. No identical CDR3 amino acid sequences were shared among expanded clones across subjects, suggesting private TCR-beta repertoires in all groups.

The time point label for this specimen denotes: longitudinal time-point 1 (baseline). Libraries from unsorted PBMCs were made from 2 million PBMCs kept in RNAlater at -80 degrees C until RNA extraction. Peripheral blood was subjected to Ficoll-Hypaque density gradient centrifugation to isolate PBMCs, which were then cryopreserved in liquid nitrogen. cDNA was synthesized by template-switch 5'RACE using a primer with a 10-nucleotide random unique molecular identifier that tagged each TCR transcript. Every sequencing run covered 15-18 subjects and yielded more than 180 million TCR-beta sequences. The RNeasy kit was used to extract total RNA. The KAPA Real-time Library Amplification kit was used to amplify TCR-beta VDJ regions with primers for the TCR constant region and the 5'RACE anchor. Sample indexes and Illumina adaptors were added in a first PCR, after which library yield was increased in a second PCR. The roughly 650 bp TCR product was size-selected on a 2% E-gel SizeSelection system after Ampure bead purification. Library quality was checked on a Bioanalyzer, concentration was measured with Qubit, and libraries were quantified with the Kapa Library Quantification kit before pooling. An Illumina HiSeq 2500 sequenced the libraries paired-end 2 x 150 bp. To increase sequence diversity, about 25-31% phiX was spiked into each library pool. In the original analysis: The quality-filtered reads were processed with the UMI-based MiGEC pipeline, whose error correction step removed more than 80% of the raw TCR sequences. IMGT germline references were used for alignment of VDJ genes, and clonotypes were defined by a unique CDR3 amino acid sequence together with V-J genes. Clonal expansion, Shannon diversity and CDR3 relatedness (CalcPairwiseDistances, ClusterSamples) were evaluated with VDJtools, and phylogenetic trees were built with CLCbio workbench. Clones with at least 8 unique UMIs were defined as expanded, with this threshold being based on coefficient-of-variation modelling across technical triplicates. TCRdb reprocessing: public reads trimmed at Q25 with fastp, clones called with MiXCR, in-frame beta chains kept. Rows are combined by CDR3 protein, so each entry shows the most common genes and DNA. The V and J calls reflect TCRdb's pipeline rather than the authors' work. This sample has about 71,000 distinct CDR3 sequences in its table, and around 15% of those were observed once. About 4.6% of the sample comes from the top ten.

The CDR3 numbers 13 residues from cysteine through phenylalanine. CDR3 DNA is the only sequence kept; it has 39 bases, read in frame from the first base. As encoded in the germline V gene (reference sequence), CDR1 is MNHEY while CDR2 is SMNVEV. V was cut back by 8 bases and J by 2 bases, leaving a gap of 13 bases between them. Notes on this clonotype: Its binding antigen is unknown. It has no much larger one-base neighbor in the sample; base qualities were not kept.

In this chain, TRBV27 is recombined with TRBJ2-7; the D segment cannot be called with confidence. Sequencing was performed on PBMCs. This TCR was recovered from a female donor with HTLV-1-associated myelopathy (HAM/TSP). CDR3 region: CASGPTVAYEQYF. At the DNA level, the sequence is TGTGCCAGCGGACCGACGGTGGCCTACGAGCAGTACTTC.